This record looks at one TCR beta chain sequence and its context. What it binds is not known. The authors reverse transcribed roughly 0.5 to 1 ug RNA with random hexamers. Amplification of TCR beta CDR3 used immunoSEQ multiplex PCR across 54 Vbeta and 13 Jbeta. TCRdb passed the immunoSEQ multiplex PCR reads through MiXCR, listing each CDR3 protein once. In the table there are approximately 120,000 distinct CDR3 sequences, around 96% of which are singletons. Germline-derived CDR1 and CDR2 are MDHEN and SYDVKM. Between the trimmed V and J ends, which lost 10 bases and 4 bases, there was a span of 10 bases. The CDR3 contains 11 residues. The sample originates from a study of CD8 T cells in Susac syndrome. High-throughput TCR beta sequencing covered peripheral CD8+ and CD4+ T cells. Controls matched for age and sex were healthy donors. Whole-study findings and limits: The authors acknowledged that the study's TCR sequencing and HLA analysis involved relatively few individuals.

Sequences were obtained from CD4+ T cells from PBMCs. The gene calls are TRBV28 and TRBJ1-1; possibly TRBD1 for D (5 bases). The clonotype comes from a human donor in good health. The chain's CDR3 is CAIKRGTEAFF. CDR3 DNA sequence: TGTGCCATTAAAAGGGGCACTGAAGCTTTCTTT.